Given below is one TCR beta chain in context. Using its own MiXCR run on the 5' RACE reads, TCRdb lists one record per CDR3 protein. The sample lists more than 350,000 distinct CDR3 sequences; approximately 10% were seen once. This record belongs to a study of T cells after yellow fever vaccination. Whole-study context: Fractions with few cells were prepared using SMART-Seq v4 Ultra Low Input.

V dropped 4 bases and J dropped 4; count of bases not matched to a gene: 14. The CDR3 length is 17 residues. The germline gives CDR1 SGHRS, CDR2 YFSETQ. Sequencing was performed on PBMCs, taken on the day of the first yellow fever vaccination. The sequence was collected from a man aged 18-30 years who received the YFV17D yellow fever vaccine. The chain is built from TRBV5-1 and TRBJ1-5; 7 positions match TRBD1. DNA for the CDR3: TGCGCCAGCAGCCCGAATCCCACAGGGGAAAGAAATCAGCCCCAGCATTTT. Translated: CASSPNPTGERNQPQHF.